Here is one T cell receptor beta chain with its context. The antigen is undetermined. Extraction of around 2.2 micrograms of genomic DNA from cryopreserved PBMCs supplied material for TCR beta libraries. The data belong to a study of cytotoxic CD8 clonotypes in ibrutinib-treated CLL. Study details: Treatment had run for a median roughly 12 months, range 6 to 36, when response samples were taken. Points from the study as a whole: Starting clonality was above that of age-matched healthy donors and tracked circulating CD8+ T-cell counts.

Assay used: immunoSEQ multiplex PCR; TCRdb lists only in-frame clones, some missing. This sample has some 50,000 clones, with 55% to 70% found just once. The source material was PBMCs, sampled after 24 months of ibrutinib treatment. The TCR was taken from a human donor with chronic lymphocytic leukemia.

DNA of the CDR3: TGTGCCACCAGCCGCTCAGGGGCGGGTCAGCCCCAGCATTTT. Translation: CATSRSGAGQPQHF. The gene calls are TRBV15 and TRBJ1-5; D perhaps matches TRBD1 (6 bases). Trimming took off 5 bases at V and 6 bases at J, with 14 bases between the two ends. CDR3 length: 14 amino acids. Germline V lookup: CDR1 LNHNV, CDR2 YYDKDF (reference sequence).